The 25 T cell receptor beta chains reported below all come from one sample, sequenced in a study of naive and memory T cell subsets. A UMI-containing oligonucleotide was joined by 3' ligation to the TCR cDNA template. Amplification of ligated cDNA took four PCR rounds with SP2 and nested alpha and beta constant primers. TCRdb independently ran MiXCR on the 5' RACE reads; one entry per CDR3 protein. This sample carries more than 55,000 distinct CDR3 sequences, 6% to 8% of them seen once, and the ten largest clones take approximately 10%. All receptors derive from a female donor in good health.

In its sample, this clonotype was seen a few times. V and J are TRBV7-9 and TRBJ2-2; TRBD1 might be the D (5 bases). Germline CDR1 and CDR2: SEHNR and FQNEAQ (reference sequence). Trimming left V 6 bases short and J 2 bases short, with 19 bases between. The CDR3 loop spans 17 amino acids. The CDR3 loop reads CASSLGLGQTNTGELFF. The DNA of the CDR3 is TGTGCCAGCAGTCTAGGCTTGGGGCAGACAAACACCGGGGAGCTGTTTTTT.

The CDR3 nucleotides are TGTGCCAGCAGCCCCGGGTCAGTAGTCTACGAGCAGTACTTC. It translates to CASSPGSVVYEQYF. The rearrangement uses TRBV13 and TRBJ2-7; D is undetermined. Germline assignment: CDR1 PRHDT and CDR2 FYEKMQ (reference sequence). The CDR3 covers 14 residues. V was clipped by 5 bases and J by 3 bases, with 14 bases between them.

The rearrangement uses TRBV7-3 and TRBJ2-1, with D unresolved. With 5 bases removed from V and 4 bases from J, the gap between germline ends came to 18 bases. The CDR3 sequence is 16 residues long. Germline CDR1 is SGHTA and CDR2 is FQGTGA. The chain's CDR3 is CASSRDRVTAYNEQFF. CDR3 bases: TGTGCCAGCAGCCGAGATAGGGTTACCGCGTACAATGAGCAGTTCTTC.

This clonotype was seen a few times. The rearrangement joins TRBV6-2 or TRBV6-3 to TRBJ1-5, with no clear D. Germline-derived CDR1 and CDR2 are MNHEY and SVGEGT. There are 14 residues in the CDR3. The V end was cut by 6 bases, the J end by 2 bases, with 11 bases between. The CDR3 sequence is CASSDPGRNQPQHF. The CDR3 DNA is TGTGCCAGCAGCGATCCGGGCCGCAATCAGCCCCAGCATTTT.

This clonotype was detected ten times or more. This sequence joins TRBV15 and TRBJ1-2, with D possibly being TRBD1 (5 bases). The V end was cut by 0 bases, the J end by 8 bases, with 13 bases between. CDR3 length: 14 amino acids. Germline CDR1 LNHNV, CDR2 YYDKDF (reference sequence). CDR3 nucleotides: TGTGCCACCAGCAGAGATCTGGGGCTAGGGGGCTACACCTTC. It translates to CATSRDLGLGGYTF.

The genes are TRBV6-2 or TRBV6-3 and TRBJ1-5, with D possibly being TRBD1 (6 bases). V lost 0 bases to trimming and J lost 1 base, with 13 bases between them. CDR1 MNHEY and CDR2 SVGEGT come from the germline V gene. The CDR3 extends over 17 amino acids. The CDR3 DNA sequence: TGTGCCAGCAGTTACTCTATCCCAACAGGGAGCAATCAGCCCCAGCATTTT. Protein sequence: CASSYSIPTGSNQPQHF.

This clonotype appeared many times. The V gene is TRBV12-3 or TRBV12-4, the J gene TRBJ1-5, with TRBD1 matching 9 bases. The CDR3 is 13 residues long. The J segment lost 7 bases and the V segment lost 3 bases, leaving 1 base of the junction unmatched. In nucleotides, the CDR3 is TGTGCCAGCAGTTTGACAGGGGGACAGCCCCAGCATTTT. Its translation: CASSLTGGQPQHF.

In the case of this clonotype: A clone one base away is much larger, so this may be a read error. The chain has TRBV5-4 and TRBJ2-3; 10 bases match TRBD2. The trim removed 1 base at V and 1 base at J, leaving 3 bases unmatched. The length of the CDR3 is 16 residues. CDR1 SGHNT and CDR2 YYREEE come from the germline V gene (reference sequence). CDR3 in amino acids: CASSLHGTSGTDTQYF. DNA for the CDR3: TGTGCCAGCAGCTTGCATGGGACTAGCGGCACAGATACGCAGTATTTT.

The chain combines TRBV30 with TRBJ2-1; 7 bases match TRBD2. The CDR3 contains 14 residues. Germline lookup yields CDR1 GTSNPN and CDR2 SVGIG (reference sequence). The J segment lost 9 bases and the V segment lost 3 bases, leaving 11 bases of the junction unmatched. CDR3 coding DNA: TGTGCCTGGAGAGCGGGGCACGTAGCGGGTGAGCAGTTCTTC. This translates into CAWRAGHVAGEQFF.

Ten or more counts support this clonotype. V is TRBV29-1 and J is TRBJ2-3; possibly TRBD1 or TRBD2 for D (5 bases each). The V end lost 6 bases, the J end lost 2 bases, and 18 bases lay between the germline ends. Germline V CDR1 and CDR2: SQVTM, ANQGSEA. The length of the CDR3 is 15 residues. The CDR3 nucleotides read TGCAGCGTGGGGGACGGACTTGGCTCCACAGATACGCAGTATTTT. It translates to CSVGDGLGSTDTQYF.

This clonotype appeared a few times. CDR3 in DNA: TGTGCCAGCAGCTTTGGAAAATTCGGGACAGATACGCAGTATTTT. It is translated as CASSFGKFGTDTQYF. This sequence joins TRBV5-4 and TRBJ2-3, with D uncertain. CDR3 length: 15 residues. CDR1 and CDR2 from the germline V gene are SGHNT and YYREEE (reference sequence). The V end was cut by 2 bases, the J end by 3 bases, with 13 bases between.

This clonotype was seen repeatedly, ten times or more. This rearrangement joins TRBV18 to TRBJ1-1; D is undetermined. The V gene lost 3 bases and the J gene lost 7 bases, with 18 bases spanning the gap. In germline, CDR1 is KGHSH, CDR2 LQKENI. The CDR3 runs to 15 residues. DNA for the CDR3: TGTGCCAGCTCACCTCCCCGGCGCGACACGGGTGAAGCTTTCTTT. It specifies CASSPPRRDTGEAFF.

This clonotype appeared many times. V is TRBV29-1 and J is TRBJ1-2; TRBD1 might be the D (5 bases). CDR3 size: 12 residues. Trimming shortened V by 3 bases and J by 4 bases, and 9 bases separated the two germline ends. Germline V gives CDR1 SQVTM, CDR2 ANQGSEA. As DNA, the CDR3 is TGCAGCGTTGAGAGGCAGGGCTATGGCTACACCTTC. Translation gives CSVERQGYGYTF.

This clonotype was counted at least ten times. V gene TRBV9 combines with J gene TRBJ1-4, with D possibly being TRBD1 (5 bases). Germline CDR1 is SGDLS and CDR2 is YYNGEE. The CDR3 sequence is 19 residues long. With 3 bases removed from V and 0 bases from J, the gap between germline ends came to 21 bases. In DNA, the CDR3 is TGTGCCAGCAGCGAGGCCCCCAACCCAGGGCAGGCAACTAATGAAAAACTGTTTTTT. Amino acids: CASSEAPNPGQATNEKLFF. The full variable domain, with the rest looked up from reference TRBV9 and TRBJ1-4, is DSGVTQTPKHLITATGQRVTLRCSPRSGDLSVYWYQQSLDQGLQFLIQYYNGEERAKGNILERFSAQQFPDLHSELNLSSLELGDSALYFCASSEAPNPGQATNEKLFFGSGTQLSVL.

This clonotype occurred a few times. The V call is TRBV5-1, the J call TRBJ2-2; D possibly corresponds to TRBD1 (5 bases). Deletions cut 1 base from V and 1 base from J, with 5 bases between. CDR1 and CDR2 (germline): SGHRS, YFSETQ. The CDR3 has 14 amino acids. CDR3 nucleotide sequence: TGCGCCAGCAGCTTGAGGGGGAACACCGGGGAGCTGTTTTTT. This encodes CASSLRGNTGELFF.

Ten or more counts support this clonotype. The chain carries TRBV4-1 and TRBJ1-2; unclear D gene. The CDR3 is 15 amino acids. Deletions cut 1 base from V and 1 base from J, with 10 bases between. Germline loops: CDR1 MGHRA, CDR2 YSYEKL. The CDR3 spells CASSQGESSNYGYTF. The CDR3 DNA reads as TGCGCCAGCAGCCAAGGGGAGTCAAGTAACTATGGCTACACCTTC.

The CDR3 region has the DNA TGTGCAGCGGGGATAGAGAGTAGCTCCTACGAGCAGTACTTC. This codes for CAAGIESSSYEQYF. This sequence joins TRBV28 and TRBJ2-7; TRBD2 agrees at 7 bases. The germline V gene encodes CDR1 MDHEN and CDR2 SYDVKM. The CDR3 runs 14 residues.

This clonotype has a handful of counts. The chain has TRBV29-1 and TRBJ2-4; maybe TRBD1 (6 bases). This CDR3 comprises 15 residues. The V gene's germline CDR1 is SQVTM and CDR2 ANQGSEA. V lost 3 bases and J lost 0, with 12 bases in between. CDR3 amino acids: CSVEARGRAKNIQYF. The DNA for the CDR3 is TGCAGCGTTGAGGCCAGGGGAAGAGCCAAAAACATTCAGTACTTC.

This clonotype has more than one count but fewer than ten. This chain connects TRBV7-2 to TRBJ2-5, with TRBD2 matching 10 bases. Germline CDR1 reads SGHTA; CDR2 reads FQGNSA. This CDR3 is 16 amino acids long. V shed 0 bases and J 1 base; nucleotides not matched to a gene: 2. The CDR3 loop reads CASSLAASGGQETQYF. CDR3 nucleotides: TGTGCCAGCAGCTTAGCTGCTAGCGGGGGCCAAGAGACCCAGTACTTC.

This chain links TRBV9 with TRBJ2-3; 12 bases are shared with TRBD1. This CDR3 has 16 residues. V trimming: 3 bases; J trimming: 6 bases; junction bases outside the gene matches: 8. The V gene's germline CDR1 is SGDLS and CDR2 YYNGEE. CDR3: CASSASGTGGGDTQYF. In nucleotides, the CDR3 is TGTGCCAGCAGCGCTTCCGGGACAGGGGGCGGGGATACGCAGTATTTT.

This clonotype was seen at least ten times. This chain connects TRBV29-1 to TRBJ2-7; 8 nucleotides match TRBD1. The CDR3 is 12 residues long. The ends lost 3 bases at V and 12 bases at J; junction bases unmatched: 10. CDR1 is SQVTM, CDR2 ANQGSEA, per germline. The CDR3 loop reads CSVEDRVGVRYF. The CDR3 DNA is TGCAGCGTTGAGGACAGGGTAGGCGTTCGGTACTTC.

This clonotype was found a few times. The chain combines TRBV6-2 or TRBV6-3 with TRBJ2-1, with D unclear. Germline assignment: CDR1 MNHEY and CDR2 SVGEGT. V lost 0 bases, J lost 8 bases, and 11 bases lay in between. The CDR3 has 14 amino acids. The CDR3 DNA reads TGTGCCAGCAGTTACTCGATAGCAGGAGATGAGCAGTTCTTC. This codes for CASSYSIAGDEQFF.

As concerns this clonotype: A read error is possible here, since a much larger clone lies one base away. The chain uses TRBV28 and TRBJ1-2, with D perhaps TRBD1 (6 bases). Germline V gene sequence: CDR1 MDHEN, CDR2 SYDVKM. The CDR3 is 14 amino acids. The CDR3 loop reads CASSQRRTEYGDTF. The DNA of the CDR3 is TGTGCCAGCAGCCAACGAAGGACAGAATATGGCGACACCTTC.

This clonotype showed up many times. This rearrangement joins TRBV20-1 to TRBJ1-5, with D hard to call. CDR3 length: 11 residues. CDR1 is DFQATT, CDR2 SNEGSKA, per germline (reference sequence). V lost 1 base, J lost 11 bases, and 9 bases lay in between. The CDR3, as DNA: TGCAGTGCTAGAGTGGGCCTGGCCCAGCATTTT. Translated, it gives CSARVGLAQHF.

This clonotype has more than one count but fewer than ten. This chain joins TRBV20-1 and TRBJ2-3; D is possibly TRBD2 (5 bases). Germline CDR1 reads DFQATT; CDR2 reads SNEGSKA (reference sequence). With 3 bases removed from V and 1 base from J, the gap between germline ends came to 11 bases. The CDR3 spans 14 residues. CDR3 sequence reads: CSARLSGRTDTQYF. The CDR3, as DNA: TGCAGTGCTAGGCTAAGCGGACGCACAGATACGCAGTATTTT.